This T cell receptor (beta chain) was identified during a study of cytomegalovirus exposure and HLA in healthy donors. The overall study: The Caucasian-associated ancestry cluster held under 90% of roughly 370 genotyped donors.

On this clone: What it recognizes is unknown.

Primers: 60 Vbeta forward and 13 Jbeta reverse. TCRdb's copy holds only in-frame clones and misses some; the assay was immunoSEQ multiplex PCR. There are 180,000 or so clones in the sample; nearly 80% occur only once, and around an eighth lies in the top ten. Study outcomes and limitations: Donors were assumed by presence/absence analyses to have roughly uniform sequencing depth. In vitro, a few CMV-associated chains proved specific for CMV antigens. Earlier analysis found most TCR beta V segments productive about 87% or about 30% of the time.

The CDR3 extends over 16 amino acids. From germline, CDR1 is MNHEY and CDR2 SMNVEV (reference sequence). The V gene end was trimmed by 2 bases and the J gene end by 4 bases; junction bases not matched to a gene: 8. This clonotype was obtained from a man in his fifties in good health and CMV-seropositive. The sequenced sample consisted of PBMCs. The chain combines TRBV27 with TRBJ2-1; 7 nucleotides agree with TRBD1. The CDR3 spells CASSLRGGIGYNEQFF. In DNA, the CDR3 is TGTGCCAGCAGTTTAAGAGGGGGCATAGGTTACAATGAGCAGTTCTTC.